The rows below give T cell receptor beta chains drawn from one sample of a study of T-cell memory formation after mild COVID-19. TCRdb analysed the 5' RACE reads with MiXCR anew, one entry per CDR3 protein. Of more than 350,000 distinct CDR3 sequences listed, 16% are singletons. Specimen: PBMCs or a T cell subset sorted from them (not recorded which). The receptors originated from a man aged 18-30 years who had mild COVID-19 (a few samples of this study predate the infection). Cell type and time point are not known. Each CDR3 is given with its conserved first and last residue. The D gene is left open where the match is weak. Size tells how often a clone was seen (once, few, many) or the class of an expanded clone, and some rows leave it out.

clone size: .
V gene: TRBV11-3
D gene: .
J gene: TRBJ2-1
CDR3 protein: CASSSRGRKEQFF
CDR3 DNA: TGTGCCAGCAGCTCGCGGGGGCGCAAGGAGCAGTTCTTC

clone size: few
V gene: TRBV5-1
D gene: .
J gene: TRBJ1-4
CDR3 protein: CASSLGYTGEKLFF
CDR3 DNA: TGCGCCAGCAGCTTGGGATACACGGGTGAAAAACTGTTTTTT

clone size: .
V gene: TRBV29-1
D gene: TRBD2
J gene: TRBJ2-3
CDR3 protein: CSVAGTSGTDTQYF
CDR3 DNA: TGCAGCGTTGCAGGGACTAGCGGGACAGATACGCAGTATTTT

clone size: .
V gene: TRBV9
D gene: .
J gene: TRBJ1-5
CDR3 protein: CASSPMGGGGPQHF
CDR3 DNA: TGTGCCAGCAGCCCAATGGGGGGCGGGGGGCCCCAGCATTTT

clone size: few
V gene: TRBV5-1
D gene: .
J gene: TRBJ2-3
CDR3 protein: CASSLAVASVTDTQYF
CDR3 DNA: TGCGCCAGCAGCTTGGCCGTCGCATCTGTGACAGATACGCAGTATTTT

clone size: few
V gene: TRBV7-9
D gene: .
J gene: TRBJ1-1
CDR3 protein: CASSLDERGNTEAFF
CDR3 DNA: TGTGCCAGCAGCTTAGACGAGAGGGGGAACACTGAAGCTTTCTTT

clone size: .
V gene: TRBV5-4
D gene: .
J gene: TRBJ2-5
CDR3 protein: CASRPQDLARQYF
CDR3 DNA: TGTGCCAGCAGACCCCAGGACTTAGCGAGGCAGTACTTC

clone size: few
V gene: TRBV27
D gene: TRBD1
J gene: TRBJ1-2
CDR3 protein: CASSLSVAGGFVGGYTF
CDR3 DNA: TGTGCCAGCAGTTTATCGGTCGCAGGGGGTTTTGTAGGTGGCTACACCTTC

clone size: few
V gene: TRBV29-1
D gene: .
J gene: TRBJ1-1
CDR3 protein: CSGEANTEAFF
CDR3 DNA: TGCAGCGGGGAGGCGAACACTGAAGCTTTCTTT

clone size: few
V gene: TRBV7-9
D gene: .
J gene: TRBJ2-3
CDR3 protein: CASSLGSARERTDTQYF
CDR3 DNA: TGTGCCAGCAGCTTAGGAAGCGCTAGGGAGCGCACAGATACGCAGTATTTT

clone size: few
V gene: TRBV29-1
D gene: TRBD1
J gene: TRBJ2-3
CDR3 protein: CSVSDRAKDTQYF
CDR3 DNA: TGCAGCGTTTCGGACAGGGCAAAAGATACGCAGTATTTT

clone size: few
V gene: TRBV2
D gene: .
J gene: TRBJ1-2
CDR3 protein: CASRNDYGYTF
CDR3 DNA: TGTGCCAGCAGAAACGACTATGGCTACACCTTC

clone size: few
V gene: TRBV7-2
D gene: TRBD1
J gene: TRBJ2-1
CDR3 protein: CASRSAGTGSYNEQFF
CDR3 DNA: TGTGCCAGCCGTTCCGCCGGGACAGGGTCTTACAATGAGCAGTTCTTC

clone size: few
V gene: TRBV5-1
D gene: .
J gene: TRBJ2-3
CDR3 protein: CASSGKTSTDTQYF
CDR3 DNA: TGCGCCAGCAGCGGCAAGACTAGCACAGATACGCAGTATTTT

clone size: .
V gene: TRBV7-2
D gene: .
J gene: TRBJ2-3
CDR3 protein: CATKTSSTDTQYF
CDR3 DNA: TGTGCCACCAAGACAAGTAGCACAGATACGCAGTATTTT

clone size: .
V gene: TRBV5-1
D gene: .
J gene: TRBJ2-5
CDR3 protein: CASSLALFGEQETQYF
CDR3 DNA: TGCGCCAGCAGCTTGGCCTTATTCGGGGAACAAGAGACCCAGTACTTC

clone size: .
V gene: TRBV5-1
D gene: .
J gene: TRBJ1-1
CDR3 protein: CASSLDGVTEAFF
CDR3 DNA: TGCGCCAGCAGCTTGGATGGGGTGACTGAAGCTTTCTTT

clone size: .
V gene: TRBV5-1
D gene: TRBD2
J gene: TRBJ2-1
CDR3 protein: CASSVELAGGVNEQFF
CDR3 DNA: TGCGCCAGCAGCGTGGAACTAGCGGGGGGTGTAAATGAGCAGTTCTTC

clone size: few
V gene: TRBV20-1
D gene: .
J gene: TRBJ1-2
CDR3 protein: CSAPEGNYGYTF
CDR3 DNA: TGCAGTGCCCCTGAGGGAAACTATGGCTACACCTTC

clone size: .
V gene: TRBV5-5
D gene: .
J gene: TRBJ1-1
CDR3 protein: CASSLVLGEAFF
CDR3 DNA: TGTGCCAGCAGCTTGGTTTTGGGTGAAGCTTTCTTT

clone size: .
V gene: TRBV20-1
D gene: TRBD1
J gene: TRBJ2-3
CDR3 protein: CSGPKGAMTDTQYF
CDR3 DNA: TGCAGTGGACCGAAGGGGGCAATGACAGATACGCAGTATTTT

clone size: few
V gene: TRBV14
D gene: TRBD1
J gene: TRBJ2-3
CDR3 protein: CASSDRQGTGTDTQYF
CDR3 DNA: TGTGCCAGCAGCGACCGACAGGGGACGGGCACAGATACGCAGTATTTT

clone size: .
V gene: TRBV20-1
D gene: TRBD1
J gene: TRBJ2-5
CDR3 protein: CSARSWGQGVPQYF
CDR3 DNA: TGCAGTGCTAGATCCTGGGGACAGGGCGTCCCCCAGTACTTC

clone size: few
V gene: TRBV12-3/TRBV12-4
D gene: .
J gene: TRBJ1-1
CDR3 protein: CASSFGLRAGRGEAFF
CDR3 DNA: TGTGCCAGCAGTTTTGGCTTGAGGGCCGGGCGGGGGGAAGCTTTCTTT

clone size: few
V gene: TRBV6-4
D gene: TRBD2
J gene: TRBJ2-1
CDR3 protein: CASRTGGASNEQFF
CDR3 DNA: TGTGCCAGCAGGACCGGGGGGGCCTCTAATGAGCAGTTCTTC

clone size: .
V gene: TRBV20-1
D gene: .
J gene: TRBJ1-1
CDR3 protein: CSATRVKNMNTEAFF
CDR3 DNA: TGCAGTGCTACCCGGGTGAAGAACATGAACACTGAAGCTTTCTTT

clone size: .
V gene: TRBV4-3
D gene: .
J gene: TRBJ2-7
CDR3 protein: CASSRPEAFSYEQYF
CDR3 DNA: TGCGCCAGCAGCCGTCCCGAGGCCTTCTCCTACGAGCAGTACTTC

clone size: .
V gene: TRBV6-2/TRBV6-3
D gene: .
J gene: TRBJ1-6
CDR3 protein: CASRTLTLTDRRVGYSPLHF
CDR3 DNA: TGTGCCAGCAGAACCCTCACCCTTACCGACCGCCGGGTTGGGTATTCACCCCTCCACTTT

clone size: .
V gene: TRBV21-1
D gene: .
J gene: TRBJ2-1
CDR3 protein: CASSKEVGQVYNEQFF
CDR3 DNA: TGTGCCAGCAGCAAAGAGGTAGGGCAGGTTTACAATGAGCAGTTCTTC

clone size: few
V gene: TRBV5-1
D gene: TRBD1
J gene: TRBJ1-1
CDR3 protein: CASSNRGHTEAFF
CDR3 DNA: TGCGCCAGCAGCAACAGGGGACACACTGAAGCTTTCTTT

clone size: .
V gene: TRBV28
D gene: TRBD1
J gene: TRBJ2-5
CDR3 protein: CASSPGGRTETQYF
CDR3 DNA: TGTGCCAGCAGTCCAGGGGGCCGTACAGAGACCCAGTACTTC

clone size: few
V gene: TRBV20-1
D gene: .
J gene: TRBJ1-4
CDR3 protein: CSARDLGGITNEKLFF
CDR3 DNA: TGCAGTGCTAGAGATCTCGGGGGGATAACTAATGAAAAACTGTTTTTT

clone size: .
V gene: TRBV11-1
D gene: .
J gene: TRBJ2-3
CDR3 protein: CAGGGYGTDTQYF
CDR3 DNA: TGTGCCGGAGGGGGATACGGCACAGATACGCAGTATTTT

clone size: .
V gene: TRBV12-3/TRBV12-4
D gene: .
J gene: TRBJ2-1
CDR3 protein: CASSPPYPGIDEQFF
CDR3 DNA: TGTGCCAGCAGTCCGCCTTACCCTGGAATCGATGAGCAGTTCTTC

clone size: few
V gene: TRBV6-6
D gene: .
J gene: TRBJ1-6
CDR3 protein: CASRPTVLWNNSPLHF
CDR3 DNA: TGTGCCAGCAGGCCGACCGTACTTTGGAATAATTCACCCCTCCACTTT

clone size: .
V gene: TRBV29-1
D gene: .
J gene: TRBJ1-5
CDR3 protein: CSALGSGDQPQHF
CDR3 DNA: TGCAGCGCCCTGGGGTCAGGGGATCAGCCCCAGCATTTT

clone size: .
V gene: TRBV11-2
D gene: .
J gene: TRBJ2-1
CDR3 protein: CASSLSVGGSYNEQFF
CDR3 DNA: TGTGCCAGCAGCTTGTCGGTAGGGGGCTCCTACAATGAGCAGTTCTTC

clone size: few
V gene: TRBV4-1
D gene: .
J gene: TRBJ2-3
CDR3 protein: CASSQDSSTFTDTQYF
CDR3 DNA: TGCGCCAGCAGCCAAGATTCCAGCACCTTCACAGATACGCAGTATTTT

clone size: few
V gene: TRBV4-3
D gene: .
J gene: TRBJ1-1
CDR3 protein: CASSQEIGGWGTEAFF
CDR3 DNA: TGCGCCAGCAGCCAAGAAATAGGCGGATGGGGCACTGAAGCTTTCTTT

clone size: few
V gene: TRBV7-2
D gene: .
J gene: TRBJ2-7
CDR3 protein: CASSFAGRGYEQYF
CDR3 DNA: TGTGCCAGCAGCTTTGCAGGGCGGGGATACGAGCAGTACTTC

clone size: .
V gene: TRBV11-2
D gene: .
J gene: TRBJ2-1
CDR3 protein: CASSPRTDPVLSDEQFF
CDR3 DNA: TGTGCCAGCAGCCCACGGACTGATCCCGTTCTCTCCGATGAGCAGTTCTTC

clone size: few
V gene: TRBV4-2
D gene: .
J gene: TRBJ2-5
CDR3 protein: CASSQDQEVQETQYF
CDR3 DNA: TGTGCCAGCAGCCAAGATCAGGAAGTCCAAGAGACCCAGTACTTC

clone size: .
V gene: TRBV19
D gene: .
J gene: TRBJ2-1
CDR3 protein: CASSLQTGEQFF
CDR3 DNA: TGTGCCAGTAGTCTCCAAACGGGAGAGCAGTTCTTC

clone size: .
V gene: TRBV24-1
D gene: TRBD2
J gene: TRBJ2-2
CDR3 protein: CATMRGINTGELFF
CDR3 DNA: TGTGCCACCATGCGGGGGATAAACACCGGGGAGCTGTTTTTT

clone size: .
V gene: TRBV20-1
D gene: .
J gene: TRBJ1-3
CDR3 protein: CSAGTGNTIYF
CDR3 DNA: TGCAGTGCGGGGACTGGAAACACCATATATTTT

clone size: .
V gene: TRBV6-1
D gene: TRBD1
J gene: TRBJ2-1
CDR3 protein: CASSLYTGTGAYNEQFF
CDR3 DNA: TGTGCCAGCAGTTTGTACACCGGGACAGGGGCATACAATGAGCAGTTCTTC

clone size: few
V gene: TRBV11-2
D gene: .
J gene: TRBJ2-2
CDR3 protein: CASRPQASRHTGELFF
CDR3 DNA: TGTGCCAGCAGACCCCAGGCTAGCAGACACACCGGGGAGCTGTTTTTT

clone size: .
V gene: TRBV5-1
D gene: TRBD2
J gene: TRBJ2-7
CDR3 protein: CASSSELAGFYEQYF
CDR3 DNA: TGCGCCAGCAGCAGCGAACTAGCGGGATTTTACGAGCAGTACTTC

clone size: many
V gene: TRBV6-2/TRBV6-3
D gene: .
J gene: TRBJ2-6
CDR3 protein: CASSYPFGSGANVLTF
CDR3 DNA: TGTGCCAGCAGTTACCCTTTCGGCTCTGGGGCCAACGTCCTGACTTTC

clone size: .
V gene: TRBV6-5
D gene: .
J gene: TRBJ2-3
CDR3 protein: CASSPYGGTDTQYF
CDR3 DNA: TGTGCCAGCAGCCCGTACGGGGGCACAGATACGCAGTATTTT

clone size: few
V gene: TRBV5-1
D gene: .
J gene: TRBJ2-1
CDR3 protein: CASSWTTGGYNEQFF
CDR3 DNA: TGCGCCAGCAGCTGGACGACAGGTGGCTACAATGAGCAGTTCTTC

clone size: .
V gene: TRBV7-2
D gene: .
J gene: TRBJ2-2
CDR3 protein: CASSTGMGNTGELFF
CDR3 DNA: TGTGCCAGCAGCACGGGGATGGGGAACACCGGGGAGCTGTTTTTT

clone size: .
V gene: TRBV7-8
D gene: TRBD2
J gene: TRBJ2-1
CDR3 protein: CASSSERGNNEQFF
CDR3 DNA: TGTGCCAGCAGTTCGGAGCGGGGGAACAATGAGCAGTTCTTC

clone size: once
V gene: TRBV27
D gene: TRBD1
J gene: TRBJ1-5
CDR3 protein: CASSFGTGSRQPQHF
CDR3 DNA: TGTGCCAGCAGTTTCGGGACAGGTAGTCGACAGCCCCAGCATTTT

clone size: .
V gene: TRBV6-7
D gene: TRBD1
J gene: TRBJ2-5
CDR3 protein: CASRQGQGACETQYF
CDR3 DNA: TGTGCCAGCAGGCAAGGACAGGGGGCTTGTGAGACCCAGTACTTC